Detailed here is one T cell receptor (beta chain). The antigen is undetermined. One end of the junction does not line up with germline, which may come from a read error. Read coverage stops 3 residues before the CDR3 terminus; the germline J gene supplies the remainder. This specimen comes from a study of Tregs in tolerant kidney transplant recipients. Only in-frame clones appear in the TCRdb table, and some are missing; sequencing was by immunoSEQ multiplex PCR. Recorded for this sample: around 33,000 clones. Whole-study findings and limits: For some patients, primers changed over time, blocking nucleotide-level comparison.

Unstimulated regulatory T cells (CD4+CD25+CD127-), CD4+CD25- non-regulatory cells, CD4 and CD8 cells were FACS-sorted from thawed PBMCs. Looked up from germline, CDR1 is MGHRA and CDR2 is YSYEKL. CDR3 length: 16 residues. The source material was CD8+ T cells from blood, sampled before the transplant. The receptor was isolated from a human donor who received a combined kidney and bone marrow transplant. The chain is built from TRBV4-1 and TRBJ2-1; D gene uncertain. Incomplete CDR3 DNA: TGCACCAGCAGCCAAGAAAGGAGCGCTACCTACAATGAG. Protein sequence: CTSSQERSATYNE. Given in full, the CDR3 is CTSSQERSATYNEQFF.